These 20 T cell receptor beta chains were all obtained from the same sample, sequenced in a study of blood T cell repertoires in COVID-19. TCRdb keeps only in-frame clones here, not all; method: immunoSEQ multiplex PCR. The sample consists of 300,000 to 350,000 clones, 90% of them appearing once. The sequenced material came from peripheral blood. The origin of the receptors is a woman aged 40-49 years with COVID-19, enrolled during active disease.

The V call is TRBV7-2, the J call TRBJ1-1; tentatively, D is TRBD1 (5 bases). V lost 2 bases, J lost 2 bases, and 6 bases lay in between. Germline-derived CDR1 and CDR2 are SGHTA and FQGNSA. The CDR3 has 13 amino acids. The CDR3 bases are TGTGCCAGCAGCTTAAGGACAAACACTGAAGCTTTCTTT. Translated: CASSLRTNTEAFF.

The chain recombines TRBV28 with TRBJ1-1; D is undetermined. The V end was cut by 3 bases, the J end by 0 bases, with 11 bases between. Germline V gives CDR1 MDHEN, CDR2 SYDVKM. CDR3 length equals 15 residues. The CDR3 bases are TGTGCCAGCAGTTTGCCCGGAGGTATGAACACTGAAGCTTTCTTT. Its translation: CASSLPGGMNTEAFF.

J is TRBJ1-2 and V is TRBV27; 7 nucleotides align to TRBD1. V trimming: 1 base; J trimming: 2 bases; junction bases outside the gene matches: 4. Germline lookup yields CDR1 MNHEY and CDR2 SMNVEV (reference sequence). The CDR3 is 15 residues long. CDR3 region: CASSLLGGWNYGYTF. The CDR3 bases are TGTGCCAGCAGTTTATTAGGGGGCTGGAACTATGGCTACACCTTC.

V gene TRBV27 combines with J gene TRBJ1-1, with D tentatively TRBD1 (5 bases). The V end was cut by 6 bases, the J end by 1 base, with 9 bases between. The CDR3 is 13 residues long. Germline CDR1 MNHEY, CDR2 SMNVEV (reference sequence). The CDR3 protein is CASSNGGNTEAFF. Here the CDR3 DNA reads TGTGCCAGCAGCAACGGGGGGAACACTGAAGCTTTCTTT.

This chain connects TRBV6-5 to TRBJ1-3, with TRBD1 as a possible D gene (5 bases). Trimming removed 1 base at V and 0 bases at J, with 7 bases between. This CDR3 region has 15 residues. CDR1 is MNHEY, CDR2 SVGAGI, per germline. The CDR3 DNA sequence: TGTGCCAGCAGTTACTGGGGGGACTCTGGAAACACCATATATTTT. This codes for CASSYWGDSGNTIYF.

This clone occurred once. J is TRBJ1-1 and V is TRBV6-5, with 9 bases lining up with TRBD1. The CDR3 has 16 amino acids. Losses at the gene ends were 2 bases for V and 1 base for J; bases not matched to a gene: 5. Germline-derived CDR1 and CDR2 are MNHEY and SVGAGI. In DNA, the CDR3 is TGTGCCAGCAGTTACGAGTACAGGGGGCGGAACACTGAAGCTTTCTTT. Residues: CASSYEYRGRNTEAFF.

V gene TRBV12-3 or TRBV12-4 combines with J gene TRBJ1-2; D is unresolved. This CDR3 is 12 amino acids long. Trimming cost V 6 bases and J 8 bases, with 13 bases left between them. The CDR3 DNA reads TGTGCCAGCAGGCCTGCTGCGGGAGGCTACACCTTC. Encoded protein: CASRPAAGGYTF.

The chain is built from TRBV28 and TRBJ2-1; no clear D gene. Germline CDR1 is MDHEN and CDR2 is SYDVKM. With 6 bases removed from V and 0 bases from J, the gap between germline ends came to 12 bases. This CDR3 is 15 amino acids long. This chain's CDR3 is CASSSPGGSYNEQFF. CDR3 DNA: TGTGCCAGCAGCTCCCCTGGCGGCTCCTACAATGAGCAGTTCTTC.

This clone was seen only once. This sequence joins TRBV5-1 and TRBJ2-5; 9 nucleotides match TRBD2. Germline-derived CDR1 and CDR2 are SGHRS and YFSETQ. The ends lost 4 bases at V and 0 bases at J; junction bases unmatched: 4. This CDR3 spans 15 amino acids. In DNA, the CDR3 is TGCGCCAGCAGCGCCGGGACTAGCTACCAAGAGACCCAGTACTTC. Amino acid sequence: CASSAGTSYQETQYF.

The chain links TRBV14 to TRBJ1-4; D gene ambiguous. The CDR3 runs to 15 residues. Germline CDR1 reads SGHDN; CDR2 reads FVKESK. Trimming shortened V by 4 bases and J by 8 bases, and 17 bases separated the two germline ends. CDR3 bases: TGTGCCAGCAGCCGTACCGAGGTATATGGGGAAAAACTGTTTTTT. It is translated as CASSRTEVYGEKLFF.

V usage is TRBV6-5 and J usage is TRBJ1-6; the D gene is possibly TRBD1 (6 bases). Trimming stripped 8 bases from V and 10 bases from J, with 18 bases between. The germline V gene encodes CDR1 MNHEY and CDR2 SVGAGI. This CDR3 contains 14 residues. CDR3 in amino acids: CASRQGPFESPLHF. The CDR3, as DNA: TGTGCCAGCCGGCAGGGGCCCTTTGAGTCACCCCTCCACTTT.

CDR3 nucleotide sequence: TGCGCCAGCAGCGGTTGGGGCTGGACGGAGGAGACCCAGTACTTC. This codes for CASSGWGWTEETQYF. The chain has TRBV5-1 and TRBJ2-5, with a tentative D call TRBD1 (5 bases). The V and J ends lost 4 bases and 5 bases respectively, with 18 bases between them. In germline, CDR1 is SGHRS, CDR2 YFSETQ. The CDR3 contains 15 residues.

J is TRBJ2-3 and V is TRBV6-4; 11 bases align to TRBD2. CDR3 size: 16 residues. The V gene's germline CDR1 is MRHNA and CDR2 SNTAGT. The junction had 6 bases not matched to a gene; V was cut back by 5 bases and J by 2 bases. The CDR3 region has the DNA TGTGCCAGCAGTCCGACTAGCGGGGCCCCCACAGATACGCAGTATTTT. Its translation is CASSPTSGAPTDTQYF.

This chain links TRBV2 with TRBJ2-2, with no clear D. Germline CDR1 and CDR2: SNHLY and FYNNEI. V lost 3 bases to trimming and J lost 0 bases, with 11 bases between them. This CDR3 is built from 16 residues. CDR3 loop: CASSDPAGPNTGELFF. The CDR3 DNA is TGTGCCAGCAGTGATCCGGCAGGCCCGAACACCGGGGAGCTGTTTTTT.

The rearrangement links TRBV5-1 to TRBJ2-7; 10 bases line up with TRBD2. The CDR3 loop spans 13 amino acids. J lost 7 bases, V lost 7 bases, and 8 bases had no gene match. In germline, CDR1 is SGHRS, CDR2 YFSETQ. CDR3 nucleotides: TGCGCCAGCTCCAGCGGGGGGGCCGGGGAGCAGTACTTC. Protein: CASSSGGAGEQYF.

V and J are TRBV10-3 and TRBJ2-3, with TRBD2 as a possible D gene (7 bases). This CDR3 spans 15 amino acids. V was cut by 6 bases and J by 5 bases, with 18 bases left in between. Germline V gene data show CDR1 as ENHRY and CDR2 as SYGVKD. The chain's CDR3 is CAISPDGGLGDTQYF. The CDR3 DNA reads as TGTGCCATCAGCCCCGACGGGGGGCTAGGAGATACGCAGTATTTT.

This clone occurred once. The V call is TRBV5-6, the J call TRBJ1-1, with D maybe TRBD1 (5 bases). Germline V gives CDR1 SGHDT, CDR2 YYEEEE. This CDR3 is built from 15 residues. Trimming left V 3 bases short and J 4 bases short, with 16 bases between. The CDR3 sequence is CASSSTRGGSTEAFF. In nucleotides, the CDR3 is TGTGCCAGCAGCTCAACCCGTGGGGGGAGCACTGAAGCTTTCTTT. Complete variable domain (other parts from reference TRBV5-6 and TRBJ1-1): DAGVTQSPTHLIKTRGQQVTLRCSPKSGHDTVSWYQQALGQGPQFIFQYYEEEERQRGNFPDRFSGHQFPNYSSELNVNALLLGDSALYLCASSSTRGGSTEAFFGQGTRLTVV.

The chain employs TRBV2 and TRBJ2-2; D is possibly TRBD1 (6 bases). V was cut by 10 bases and J by 4 bases, with 16 bases left in between. The CDR3 runs 14 residues. Germline CDR1 is SNHLY and CDR2 is FYNNEI. CDR3 coding DNA: TGTGCCACCATTAGGGACACCGCCACCGGGGAGCTGTTTTTT. It yields the protein CATIRDTATGELFF.

This chain links TRBV5-8 with TRBJ2-7; 7 nucleotides align to TRBD1. Germline assignment: CDR1 SGHTS and CDR2 YDEGEE. CDR3 length: 11 amino acids. After removal of 4 bases from V and 12 bases from J, the junction contained 7 bases not matched to a gene. This chain's CDR3 is CASSDDREPYF. The CDR3 DNA is TGTGCCAGCAGCGACGACAGGGAACCGTACTTC.

The chain carries TRBV5-1 and TRBJ1-4; the match to TRBD1 covers 8 bases. From germline, CDR1 is SGHRS and CDR2 YFSETQ. V gave up 5 bases and J gave up 8 bases; unmatched junction bases: 11. The CDR3 has 15 amino acids. In DNA form, the CDR3 reads TGCGCCAGCAGTTCGACAGGGGTTGAGGGGGAAAAACTGTTTTTT. It translates to CASSSTGVEGEKLFF.